The text below deals with one TCR beta chain. The data were produced by immunoSEQ multiplex PCR, yet TCRdb's version contains in-frame clones alone and is incomplete. In the table there are about 78,000 clones, roughly 80% of which are singletons. This specimen belongs to a study of blood T cell repertoires in COVID-19. Trimming at V came to 1 base and at J to 2 bases, leaving 1 base not matched to a gene. This CDR3 has 16 amino acids. Per germline, CDR1 MGHRA and CDR2 YSYEKL. V gene TRBV4-1 combines with J gene TRBJ2-5, with 13 positions matching TRBD2. The sequence was obtained from a human donor in a cohort sampled during active COVID-19. Sequencing was performed on peripheral blood. In DNA, the CDR3 is TGCGCCAGCAGCCAAGCGACTAGCGGGGGGCAAGAGACCCAGTACTTC. It specifies CASSQATSGGQETQYF.